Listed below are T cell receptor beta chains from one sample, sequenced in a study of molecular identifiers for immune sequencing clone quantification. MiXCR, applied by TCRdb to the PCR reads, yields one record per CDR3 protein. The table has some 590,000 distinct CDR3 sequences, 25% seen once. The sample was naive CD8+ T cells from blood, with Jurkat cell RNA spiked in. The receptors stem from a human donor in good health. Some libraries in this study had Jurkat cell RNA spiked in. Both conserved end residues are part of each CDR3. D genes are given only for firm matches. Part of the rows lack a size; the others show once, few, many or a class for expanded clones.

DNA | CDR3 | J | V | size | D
TGCAGCGTTGCCCCGGATCAGCTTCAGGAGACCCAGTACTTC | CSVAPDQLQETQYF | TRBJ2-5 | TRBV29-1 | many | -
TGTGCCAGCAGCTCAGTGGCAGGGAAGAATCAGCCCCAGCATTTT | CASSSVAGKNQPQHF | TRBJ1-5 | TRBV7-6 | - | -
TGTGCCAGCAGCAGACTAGAACCCACAGATACGCAGTATTTT | CASSRLEPTDTQYF | TRBJ2-3 | TRBV6-2/TRBV6-3 | few | -
TGCGCCAGCAGCTCCCTAGACAGGGGAGATGAGACCCAGTACTTC | CASSSLDRGDETQYF | TRBJ2-5 | TRBV5-1 | many | TRBD1
TGTGCCAGCAGCGTTTGGGGTACCCAAGAGACCCAGTACTTC | CASSVWGTQETQYF | TRBJ2-5 | TRBV9 | few | -
TGTGCCACCAGCAGAGGAGGAAACCCCTACAATGAGCAGTTCTTC | CATSRGGNPYNEQFF | TRBJ2-1 | TRBV15 | - | -
TGCAGTGCTCCTACCGGGGGGCCGGGAGAGACCCAGTACTTC | CSAPTGGPGETQYF | TRBJ2-5 | TRBV20-1 | - | -
TGCAGCGCGGGGCCGACAGGGGCGCCAGGCTACACCTTC | CSAGPTGAPGYTF | TRBJ1-2 | TRBV29-1 | - | TRBD1
TGCGCCAGCAGCCCATCACGACAGGGCGGAACTGAAGCTTTCTTT | CASSPSRQGGTEAFF | TRBJ1-1 | TRBV5-1 | - | TRBD1
TGTGCCAGCAGTTACCCGGGGCCCCAAGAGACCCAGTACTTC | CASSYPGPQETQYF | TRBJ2-5 | TRBV6-5 | many | -
TGTGCCAGTAGTATAGATCCAGGGGTGCGCACTGAAGCTTTCTTT | CASSIDPGVRTEAFF | TRBJ1-1 | TRBV19 | - | -
TGCAGTGCTAGGGGTTATGGGCTAGCGGAGAACACCGGGGAGCTGTTTTTT | CSARGYGLAENTGELFF | TRBJ2-2 | TRBV20-1 | many | TRBD2
TGTGCCAGCAGTGAACCGGGACAGGGAGACACTGAAGCTTTCTTT | CASSEPGQGDTEAFF | TRBJ1-1 | TRBV2 | - | TRBD1
TGTGCCAGCAGTTTACTTTCCGGCGGAAGATCTGGCTACACCTTC | CASSLLSGGRSGYTF | TRBJ1-2 | TRBV27 | few | -
TGCAGTGCTAGACTAGTCTACGAGCAGTACTTC | CSARLVYEQYF | TRBJ2-7 | TRBV20-1 | many | -
TGTGCCAGCAGCTCCGGGACAGGGGCCTCCTACGAGCAGTACTTC | CASSSGTGASYEQYF | TRBJ2-7 | TRBV7-9 | many | TRBD1
TGTGCCAGCAGCTTATTGGGGGGCAGCTCCTACAATGAGCAGTTCTTC | CASSLLGGSSYNEQFF | TRBJ2-1 | TRBV7-2 | many | -
TGCGCCAGCAGCCAAGAGACAGGGTCTAACTATGGCTACACCTTC | CASSQETGSNYGYTF | TRBJ1-2 | TRBV4-1 | - | TRBD1
TGTGCCAGCAGCGCAGGACTACCCACCGGGGAGCTGTTTTTT | CASSAGLPTGELFF | TRBJ2-2 | TRBV5-6 | many | -
TGTGCCAGCAGCTCACATAACGGGAATGAGCAGTTCTTC | CASSSHNGNEQFF | TRBJ2-1 | TRBV11-2 | - | -
TGTGCCAGCAGCCAAGGGGCCAGGGCTGGGGCCAACGTCCTGACTTTC | CASSQGARAGANVLTF | TRBJ2-6 | TRBV3-2 | few | -
TGTGCCAGCAGCCAAGACTGGGGGGAACCAGATACGCAGTATTTT | CASSQDWGEPDTQYF | TRBJ2-3 | TRBV4-2 | few | -
TGCAGTGCTAGAGATTGGATAGCGGGAGAGCAAGAGACCAAGTACTTC | CSARDWIAGEQETKYF | TRBJ2-5 | TRBV20-1 | - | TRBD2
TGCGCCAGCAGCTTACAGGGGGCCTGGACAGATACGCAGTATTTT | CASSLQGAWTDTQYF | TRBJ2-3 | TRBV5-1 | many | TRBD1
TGTGCCAGCAGTTTAGAGGGACAGGGGGTTAGCAATCAGCCCCAGCATTTT | CASSLEGQGVSNQPQHF | TRBJ1-5 | TRBV12-3/TRBV12-4 | many | TRBD1
TGCGCCAGCAGCCAAGATCTACCCACCTACGAGCAGTACTTC | CASSQDLPTYEQYF | TRBJ2-7 | TRBV4-1 | few | -
TGTGCCAGCAGCCCGATTGGCACTGAAGCTTTCTTT | CASSPIGTEAFF | TRBJ1-1 | TRBV7-9 | few | -
TGTGCCAGCAGCCCCGACAGGGACTCCTACGAGCAGTACTTC | CASSPDRDSYEQYF | TRBJ2-7 | TRBV7-9 | many | TRBD1
TGTGCCAGTACCCCGGACCATAGCAATCAGCCCCAGCATTTT | CASTPDHSNQPQHF | TRBJ1-5 | TRBV19 | - | -
TGTGCCAGCAGCGACAGGGGTGGCACAGATACGCGGTATTTT | CASSDRGGTDTRYF | TRBJ2-3 | TRBV7-6 | - | TRBD1
TGTGCCTGGAGTAGGGGACAGGGGAACACCGGGGAGCTGTTTTTT | CAWSRGQGNTGELFF | TRBJ2-2 | TRBV30 | few | TRBD1
TGTGCCAGTAGTATAGGGTGGGGACTGAGCAATCAGCCCCAGCATTTT | CASSIGWGLSNQPQHF | TRBJ1-5 | TRBV19 | - | -
TGCAGTGCTAGAGTTACTAGCGGGATCCGTGTCCCAGGTGAGCAGTTCTTC | CSARVTSGIRVPGEQFF | TRBJ2-1 | TRBV20-1 | many | TRBD2
TGCAGTGCTAGAGAGCTCCGCAACCGAGTCCACGCAGGGGGGGAGTACTACGAGCAGTACTTC | CSARELRNRVHAGGEYYEQYF | TRBJ2-7 | TRBV20-1 | few | -
TGTGCCAGCAGCTTAGTTGGGGGGTTCGATACGCAGTATTTT | CASSLVGGFDTQYF | TRBJ2-3 | TRBV7-9 | few | -
TGTGCCAGCAGCTCCCCCAATATGGGCCCCGACCAAGAGACCCAGTACTTC | CASSSPNMGPDQETQYF | TRBJ2-5 | TRBV7-9 | - | -
TGTGCCAGCAGTGAGGAGCGGGGGGTGGTCGACAATGAGCAGTTCTTC | CASSEERGVVDNEQFF | TRBJ2-1 | TRBV2 | - | TRBD2
TGTGCCAGCAGTTACGGACAGGGAGGGGGAGAGCAGTTCTTC | CASSYGQGGGEQFF | TRBJ2-1 | TRBV6-5 | - | -
TGTGCCTGGAACGAGCGGGGGTTCAATGAGCAGTTCTTC | CAWNERGFNEQFF | TRBJ2-1 | TRBV30 | once | TRBD2
TGTGCCAGCAGCAACGGGCACTTCTACGAGCAGTACTTC | CASSNGHFYEQYF | TRBJ2-7 | TRBV6-5 | few | -
TGTGCCAGCAGCTTCGGACTAGCGGGAGGATCCGGGGGCAATGAGCAGTTCTTC | CASSFGLAGGSGGNEQFF | TRBJ2-1 | TRBV7-9 | - | TRBD2
TGTGCCAGCAGCTTAGCGTTGGGTTACGCTCAGCCCCAGCATTTT | CASSLALGYAQPQHF | TRBJ1-5 | TRBV7-2 | - | -
TGTGCCAGCGGACTTCGCGGGTCAAGAACGGTAGATACGCAGTATTTT | CASGLRGSRTVDTQYF | TRBJ2-3 | TRBV5-4 | many | -
TGTGCCAGTAGCATCGGCCTTGGGAACACCGGGGAGCTGTTTTTT | CASSIGLGNTGELFF | TRBJ2-2 | TRBV19 | - | -
TGTGCCAGCAGATCCGGGACAGGGATCAATCAGCCCCAGCATTTT | CASRSGTGINQPQHF | TRBJ1-5 | TRBV2 | many | TRBD1
TGCAGCGTTCCCGGACGTGGGGTTGGCTACACCTTC | CSVPGRGVGYTF | TRBJ1-2 | TRBV29-1 | many | -
TGTGCCAGCAGCGTATCCGGGAGGGCCGGGACAGATACGCAGTATTTT | CASSVSGRAGTDTQYF | TRBJ2-3 | TRBV9 | many | TRBD2
TGTGCCAGCAGTTTTATGGTACGGGAGGGCACAGATACGCAGTATTTT | CASSFMVREGTDTQYF | TRBJ2-3 | TRBV12-3/TRBV12-4 | few | TRBD2
TGTGCCAGCAGCGTCCTAGCGGGGGCCTACAATGAGCAGTTCTTC | CASSVLAGAYNEQFF | TRBJ2-1 | TRBV12-3/TRBV12-4 | many | TRBD2
TGTGCCAGCAGTTCTAGGGAGGGATTTCAGCCCCAGCATTTT | CASSSREGFQPQHF | TRBJ1-5 | TRBV28 | many | -
TGCACCAGCAGCCAAGCCGGGACCCCCGGGCCCCAGCATTTT | CTSSQAGTPGPQHF | TRBJ1-5 | TRBV4-1 | - | -
TGTGCCAGCAGCCAATCACAGAATTATCAGCCCCAGCATTTT | CASSQSQNYQPQHF | TRBJ1-5 | TRBV3-1 | many | -
TGTGCCAGCAGTGATCGAAACACTGAAGCTTTCTTT | CASSDRNTEAFF | TRBJ1-1 | TRBV6-1 | many | -